This entry lists 10 T cell receptor beta chains sequenced from one sample in a study of T-cell reconstitution after alpha-beta-depleted transplantation in children. For TCRbeta, the library was prepared with unique molecular identifiers. Using its own MiXCR run on the PCR reads, TCRdb lists one record per CDR3 protein. The sample consists of 330,000 or so distinct CDR3 sequences, 10% of them appearing once. The sample here was PBMCs, taken before TCRalphabeta/CD19-depleted stem cell transplant. These receptors were taken from a boy under three years old with acute myeloid leukemia, due to receive a stem cell transplant.

This clonotype has just a few counts. The V gene is TRBV20-1, the J gene TRBJ1-4; maybe TRBD1 (5 bases). V was shortened by 2 bases and J by 8 bases, with 12 bases between the two germline ends. The germline gives CDR1 DFQATT, CDR2 SNEGSKA (reference sequence). CDR3 length: 13 residues. This CDR3 is CSARNSRGEKLFF. CDR3 nucleotides: TGCAGTGCTAGAAACTCCCGGGGGGAAAAACTGTTTTTT.

This clonotype was detected ten times or more. The V gene is TRBV3-1, the J gene TRBJ2-2; no definite D call. V was trimmed by 0 bases and J by 7 bases, leaving 18 bases between them. The CDR3 has 17 residues. Germline V gene data show CDR1 as LGHDT and CDR2 as YNNKEL (reference sequence). CDR3 DNA sequence: TGTGCCAGCAGCCAAGATCATGGAGTAGAAGTGGGCGGGGAGCTGTTTTTT. Amino acids: CASSQDHGVEVGGELFF.

This clonotype has a count of ten or more. This chain links TRBV6-1 with TRBJ2-7; D is uncertain. V lost 5 bases and J 3 bases, leaving 20 bases between the germline ends. The CDR3 is made up of 16 amino acids. Germline V lookup: CDR1 MNHNS, CDR2 SASEGT. CDR3 sequence (DNA): TGTGCCAGCAGTCCATCAGACTCCGCAAGCATCTACGAGCAGTACTTC. Its protein product is CASSPSDSASIYEQYF.

This clonotype was seen repeatedly, ten times or more. This chain joins TRBV12-3 or TRBV12-4 and TRBJ2-1; the match to TRBD2 covers 12 bases. The length of the CDR3 is 16 residues. V dropped 5 bases and J dropped 8; count of bases not matched to a gene: 10. The CDR3 is CASSLTSGGLIYEQFF. CDR3 coding DNA: TGTGCCAGCAGTCTGACTAGCGGGGGATTGATTTATGAGCAGTTCTTC.

This clonotype was recorded a few times. This chain joins TRBV12-3 or TRBV12-4 and TRBJ2-1; TRBD2 matches 8 bases. The junction had 10 bases not matched to a gene; V was cut back by 5 bases and J by 4 bases. The CDR3 runs to 16 residues. The CDR3 loop is CASSLEPGGAYNEQFF. Here the CDR3 DNA reads TGTGCCAGCAGTCTCGAACCGGGGGGGGCTTACAATGAGCAGTTCTTC.

This clonotype was seen ten or more times. The rearrangement links TRBV10-3 to TRBJ2-7; D is perhaps TRBD1 (6 bases). V was cut by 2 bases and J by 2 bases, with 13 bases left in between. The CDR3 runs 15 residues. Germline V gives CDR1 ENHRY, CDR2 SYGVKD. This CDR3 reads CAISETQGQTYEQYF. CDR3 nucleotide sequence: TGTGCCATCAGTGAGACCCAGGGGCAGACCTACGAGCAGTACTTC.

This clonotype was counted ten times or more. This chain uses TRBV11-2 with TRBJ2-1; perhaps TRBD2 as D (7 bases). Germline V CDR1 and CDR2: SGHAT, FQNNGV. The CDR3 contains 12 residues. Trimming left V 5 bases short and J 8 bases short, with 10 bases between. The CDR3 DNA follows: TGTGCCAGCAGCCGGGGGGCCGATGAGCAGTTCTTC. Amino acid sequence: CASSRGADEQFF.

There are many counts of this clonotype. The CDR3 is CASSFPAPLRDRGHNEQFF. CDR3 DNA sequence: TGCGCCAGCAGCTTTCCTGCTCCGCTCCGAGACAGGGGGCACAATGAGCAGTTCTTC. The rearrangement uses TRBV5-1 and TRBJ2-1; 10 bases agree with TRBD1. The CDR3 is made up of 19 amino acids. The trim removed 2 bases at V and 5 bases at J, leaving 16 bases unmatched. CDR1 and CDR2 from the germline V gene are SGHRS and YFSETQ.

As concerns this clonotype: A read error may be the cause here, since a much bigger clone is one base away. The genes are TRBV4-1 and TRBJ2-5, with 7 bases matching TRBD1. This CDR3 region has 16 residues. Germline-derived CDR1 and CDR2 are MGHRA and YSYEKL. V lost 3 bases, J lost 6 bases, and 13 bases stayed unmatched. The CDR3 region is CASSHNLNRGGQTQYF. In DNA form, the CDR3 reads TGCGCCAGCAGCCATAACTTAAACAGGGGCGGGCAGACCCAGTACTTC.

This clonotype was recorded a few times. This chain joins TRBV7-9 and TRBJ2-7; D perhaps matches TRBD2 (5 bases). Trimming stripped 4 bases from V and 0 bases from J, with 10 bases between. This CDR3 is built from 14 residues. Germline V gives CDR1 SEHNR, CDR2 FQNEAQ (reference sequence). CDR3 DNA: TGTGCCAGCAGCTCGTCAGCGGTCTCCTACGAGCAGTACTTC. Its protein is CASSSSAVSYEQYF.